This TCR beta chain was sequenced during a study of T cell responses to AZD1222 COVID-19 vaccine. Remarks on this clone: Its target is not known.

Study-wide results and limits: The sample set comprised mostly white British donors with more females, and clonal diversity was possibly underestimated. Only five to seven AZD1222 recipients were seropositive at baseline. Targeting of unmutated variant regions was reportedly seen in nearly half of spike-specific TCRs.

Combined were second doses at about 4 or about 12 weeks. Measured with immunoSEQ multiplex PCR; TCRdb has only the in-frame clones, and not every one. Counted here are about 130,000 clones, roughly 92% occurring once; the ten biggest clones make up around 1.1%. This sequence was found in an adult who received the AZD1222 COVID-19 vaccine. The sequenced sample was peripheral blood, obtained 28 days after the second AZD1222 dose.

CDR3 region: CASNGRGKPYTEAFF. The CDR3 bases are TGTGCCAGCAATGGGAGGGGTAAGCCTTACACTGAAGCTTTCTTT. This chain uses TRBV28 with TRBJ1-1; a possible D gene is TRBD1 (5 bases). The CDR3 sequence is 15 residues long. The ends were cut back, 7 bases at V and 3 bases at J, with 18 bases in the middle. Germline assignment: CDR1 MDHEN and CDR2 SYDVKM.